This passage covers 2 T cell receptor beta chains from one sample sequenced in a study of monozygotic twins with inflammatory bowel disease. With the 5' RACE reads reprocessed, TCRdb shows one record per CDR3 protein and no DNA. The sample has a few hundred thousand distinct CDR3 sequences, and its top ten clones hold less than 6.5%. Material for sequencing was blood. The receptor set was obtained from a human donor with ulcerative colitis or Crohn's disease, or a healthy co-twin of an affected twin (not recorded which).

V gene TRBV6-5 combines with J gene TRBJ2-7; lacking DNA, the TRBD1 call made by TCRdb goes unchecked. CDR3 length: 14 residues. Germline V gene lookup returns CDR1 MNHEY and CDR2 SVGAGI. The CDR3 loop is CASSWGRSSYEQYF.

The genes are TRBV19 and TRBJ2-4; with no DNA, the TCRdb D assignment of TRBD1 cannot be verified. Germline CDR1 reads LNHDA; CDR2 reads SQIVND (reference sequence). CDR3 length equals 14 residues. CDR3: CASSSFDRGNIQYF.